This record covers a single T cell receptor beta chain. No DNA is given; TCRdb re-called the 5' RACE reads and lists each CDR3 protein once. The ten top clones account for around 10%, within a sample of about 150,000 distinct CDR3 sequences. The germline gives CDR1 SGHRS, CDR2 YFSETQ. The CDR3 is 15 residues long. The data derive from a study of T cells expressing NK-cell markers. The rearrangement joins TRBV5-1 to TRBJ1-1; the D call from TCRdb, TRBD1, cannot be confirmed without DNA. The sample comprised blood T cells: a sorted CD56 or NKG2C T cell subset, CD4+ or CD8+ T cells, or bulk PBMC T cells (not recorded which). This TCR derives from a man aged 18 to 30 in good health. The CDR3 sequence is CASSLEAQEGSEAFF.